These 21 T cell receptor beta chains were all obtained from the same sample, sequenced in a study of cytomegalovirus exposure and HLA in healthy donors. PCR employed 60 Vbeta and 13 Jbeta primers. Produced via immunoSEQ multiplex PCR; TCRdb's table is partial and in-frame only. The sample holds 100,000 or so clones, more than 65% seen once. The sample taken for sequencing was PBMCs. All receptors come from a man aged 40-49 years in good health and CMV-seropositive.

In its sample, this clone was seen once. The chain links TRBV5-6 to TRBJ1-2; D possibly corresponds to TRBD1 (5 bases). The germline V gene encodes CDR1 SGHDT and CDR2 YYEEEE. The CDR3 is made up of 14 amino acids. Trimming took off 2 bases at V and 4 bases at J, with 12 bases between the two ends. In DNA, the CDR3 is TGTGCCAGCAGCTTTTCGGGGGACGGCTATGGCTACACCTTC. Protein sequence: CASSFSGDGYGYTF.

CDR3 in DNA: TGCGCCAGCAGCCAGACAACATACTACGGGACAACTAATGAAAAACTGTTTTTT. Its protein product is CASSQTTYYGTTNEKLFF. The chain links TRBV4-3 to TRBJ1-4, with D unclear. The ends were cut back, 3 bases at V and 0 bases at J, with 17 bases in the middle. The CDR3 length is 18 residues. Germline V lookup: CDR1 LGHNA, CDR2 YSLEER.

This chain connects TRBV4-1 to TRBJ2-7; 12 nucleotides agree with TRBD2. Unmatched junction bases numbered 11, after V lost 1 base and J lost 7 bases. Germline V gene lookup returns CDR1 MGHRA and CDR2 YSYEKL. This CDR3 has 17 residues. The CDR3 bases are TGCGCCAGCAGCCAAGGGGGCCTAGCGGGAGGGCGGGGGGAGCAGTACTTC. Translating it yields CASSQGGLAGGRGEQYF.

The chain carries TRBV7-9 and TRBJ1-1; D call uncertain. Germline assignment: CDR1 SEHNR and CDR2 FQNEAQ (reference sequence). V was cut by 3 bases and J by 1 base, with 6 bases left in between. This CDR3 contains 13 residues. The chain's CDR3 is CASSFSENTEAFF. CDR3 coding DNA: TGTGCCAGCAGCTTTAGTGAGAACACTGAAGCTTTCTTT.

The chain links TRBV4-3 to TRBJ2-7, with 11 bases that match TRBD1. The trim removed 4 bases at V and 3 bases at J, leaving 5 bases unmatched. In germline, CDR1 is LGHNA, CDR2 YSLEER. This CDR3 spans 15 amino acids. CDR3 amino acids: CASSPGTGGYYEQYF. The DNA for the CDR3 is TGCGCCAGCAGCCCCGGGACAGGGGGATACTACGAGCAGTACTTC.

This chain links TRBV18 with TRBJ2-2; 7 nucleotides line up with TRBD1. This CDR3 region has 16 residues. The germline V gene encodes CDR1 KGHSH and CDR2 LQKENI. Germline trimming cut 6 bases from V and 1 base from J; bases unmatched to any gene: 8. The CDR3 DNA follows: TGTGCCAGCTCGCCTACCGGGACAGTGAACACCGGGGAGCTGTTTTTT. Its protein is CASSPTGTVNTGELFF.

The chain recombines TRBV9 with TRBJ1-6; 7 bases line up with TRBD1. The CDR3 has 14 residues. V was pared by 5 bases and J by 7 bases, with 6 bases of the junction left unmatched. Germline CDR1 reads SGDLS; CDR2 reads YYNGEE. CDR3 sequence (DNA): TGTGCCAGCAGGAGACAGGGAGGCAATTCACCCCTCCACTTT. It yields the protein CASRRQGGNSPLHF.

This chain connects TRBV7-9 to TRBJ2-7; 8 nucleotides agree with TRBD1. The CDR3 loop spans 15 amino acids. Per germline, CDR1 SEHNR and CDR2 FQNEAQ (reference sequence). After removal of 4 bases from V and 1 base from J, the junction contained 6 bases not matched to a gene. The CDR3 reads CASSSQRTGSYEQYF. CDR3 bases: TGTGCCAGCAGCTCTCAGCGGACAGGGTCCTACGAGCAGTACTTC.

The J gene is TRBJ2-7, the V gene TRBV11-3, with 9 bases matching TRBD2. CDR3 length: 15 amino acids. Germline V gene lookup returns CDR1 SGHNT and CDR2 YENEEA. V trimming: 1 base; J trimming: 4 bases; junction bases outside the gene matches: 5. DNA of the CDR3: TGTGCCAGCAGCTTAGGGGGACTAGCAGGTTACGAGCAGTACTTC. It is translated as CASSLGGLAGYEQYF.

The CDR3 region is CASSLGPGRFDEQFF. In DNA, the CDR3 is TGTGCCAGCAGCTTAGGTCCAGGCCGGTTTGATGAGCAGTTCTTC. This sequence joins TRBV7-9 and TRBJ2-1; D unclear. V gave up 1 base and J gave up 8 bases, with 15 bases separating them. The CDR3 totals 15 residues. Germline CDR1 and CDR2: SEHNR and FQNEAQ (reference sequence).

The chain recombines TRBV2 with TRBJ2-7; possible D gene TRBD2, 5 bases. V was shortened by 8 bases and J by 3 bases, with 14 bases between the two germline ends. The CDR3 is made up of 13 amino acids. Per germline, CDR1 SNHLY and CDR2 FYNNEI. CDR3 bases: TGTGCCAGCTCGACTACCCGTCTCTACGAGCAGTACTTC. This gives the protein CASSTTRLYEQYF.

This sequence joins TRBV28 and TRBJ1-1; 10 bases align to TRBD1. The V and J ends lost 6 bases and 6 bases, in that order; junction bases with no gene match: 13. The CDR3 loop spans 16 amino acids. Germline loops: CDR1 MDHEN, CDR2 SYDVKM. The CDR3 loop is CASSATGTGALSEAFF. The CDR3 region has the DNA TGTGCCAGCAGCGCGACCGGGACAGGGGCTTTATCTGAAGCTTTCTTT.

The rearrangement uses TRBV9 and TRBJ1-5, with D perhaps TRBD1 (6 bases). Germline-derived CDR1 and CDR2 are SGDLS and YYNGEE. The CDR3 covers 14 residues. Trimming stripped 4 bases from V and 3 bases from J, with 11 bases between. CDR3: CASSPGHHNQPQHF. The CDR3 DNA reads as TGTGCCAGCAGCCCGGGACACCACAATCAGCCCCAGCATTTT.

This clone occurred once. V gene TRBV5-1 combines with J gene TRBJ2-1; 9 bases map to TRBD1. CDR1 is SGHRS and CDR2 is YFSETQ in the germline V gene. V lost 5 bases, J lost 9 bases, and 9 bases stayed unmatched. There are 14 residues in the CDR3. Written as DNA, the CDR3 is TGCGCCAGCAGAGGGGACAGGGTGAACGGTGAGCAGTTCTTC. This gives the protein CASRGDRVNGEQFF.

This chain connects TRBV7-2 to TRBJ1-4, with TRBD1 identical over 9 bases. V was pared by 6 bases and J by 4 bases, with 6 bases of the junction left unmatched. Germline CDR1 is SGHTA and CDR2 is FQGNSA. The CDR3 extends over 15 amino acids. The CDR3 sequence: CASRSGTGFNEKLFF. In DNA, the CDR3 is TGTGCCAGCAGATCCGGGACAGGGTTTAATGAAAAACTGTTTTTT.

The chain recombines TRBV4-2 with TRBJ2-3; 8 nucleotides agree with TRBD2. There are 18 residues in the CDR3. Trimming at V came to 5 bases and at J to 1 base, leaving 14 bases not matched to a gene. The germline CDR1 and CDR2 sequences are LGHNA and YNFKEQ. Written as DNA, the CDR3 is TGTGCCAGCAGCGCGCAGGCGGGGGGCTCGTCTGGCACAGATACGCAGTATTTT. The encoded protein is CASSAQAGGSSGTDTQYF.

V usage is TRBV14 and J usage is TRBJ1-1, with D uncertain. Germline V gene lookup returns CDR1 SGHDN and CDR2 FVKESK. The CDR3 has 14 amino acids. V dropped 4 bases and J dropped 6 bases, with 15 bases sitting between them. This CDR3 reads CASSPLIGGPEAFF. CDR3 nucleotide sequence: TGTGCCAGCAGCCCACTGATAGGAGGACCTGAAGCTTTCTTT.

V usage is TRBV30 and J usage is TRBJ2-2; 9 bases align to TRBD2. The CDR3 consists of 15 residues. The ends lost 1 base at V and 3 bases at J; junction bases unmatched: 3. Germline CDR1 is GTSNPN and CDR2 is SVGIG (reference sequence). The CDR3 nucleotides are TGTGCCTGGAGTGGCGGGAGGGCCGACACCGGGGAGCTGTTTTTT. It is translated as CAWSGGRADTGELFF.

This clone was recorded once. The chain links TRBV4-1 to TRBJ2-7; TRBD1 is a possible D gene (5 bases). Trimming stripped 0 bases from V and 3 bases from J, with 6 bases between. The CDR3 is 13 amino acids. Germline values: CDR1 MGHRA, CDR2 YSYEKL. This CDR3 reads CASSQEQGYEQYF. CDR3 coding DNA: TGCGCCAGCAGCCAAGAGCAGGGCTACGAGCAGTACTTC.

J is TRBJ1-2 and V is TRBV5-4; possible D gene TRBD1, 5 bases. This CDR3 region has 14 residues. Germline loops: CDR1 SGHNT, CDR2 YYREEE (reference sequence). Trimming shortened V by 1 base and J by 0 bases, and 7 bases separated the two germline ends. The CDR3 DNA reads as TGTGCCAGCAGCTTGAAACAGGCTAACTATGGCTACACCTTC. It codes for CASSLKQANYGYTF.

This clone has a handful of counts. The rearrangement links TRBV6-6 to TRBJ2-1; 10 nucleotides align to TRBD2. J was trimmed by 0 bases and V by 5 bases; bases with no gene match: 1. Germline CDR1 MNHNY, CDR2 SVGAGI (reference sequence). CDR3 length equals 15 residues. For the CDR3, the DNA is TGTGCCAGCAGTCCTAGCGGGAGCTCCTACAATGAGCAGTTCTTC. Its translation: CASSPSGSSYNEQFF.